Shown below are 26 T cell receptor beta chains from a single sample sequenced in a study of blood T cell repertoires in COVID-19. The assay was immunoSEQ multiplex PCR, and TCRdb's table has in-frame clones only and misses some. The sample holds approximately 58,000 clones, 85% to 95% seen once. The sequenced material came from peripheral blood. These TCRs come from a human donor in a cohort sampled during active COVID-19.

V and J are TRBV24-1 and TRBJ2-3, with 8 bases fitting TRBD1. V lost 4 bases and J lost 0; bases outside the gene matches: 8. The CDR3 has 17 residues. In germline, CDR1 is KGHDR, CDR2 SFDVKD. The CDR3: CATSEDRAGASTDTQYF. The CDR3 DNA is TGTGCCACCAGTGAGGACAGGGCTGGGGCTAGCACAGATACGCAGTATTTT.

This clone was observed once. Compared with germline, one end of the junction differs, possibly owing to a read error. The CDR3 DNA sequence: TGTGCCAGCCGTGACCCCTGGACAGGGATAACCAAAAACATTCAGTACTTC. This codes for CASRDPWTGITKNIQYF. This chain connects TRBV6-1 to TRBJ2-4, with 8 positions matching TRBD1. The CDR3 is made up of 17 amino acids. The germline V gene has CDR1 MNHNS and CDR2 SASEGT.

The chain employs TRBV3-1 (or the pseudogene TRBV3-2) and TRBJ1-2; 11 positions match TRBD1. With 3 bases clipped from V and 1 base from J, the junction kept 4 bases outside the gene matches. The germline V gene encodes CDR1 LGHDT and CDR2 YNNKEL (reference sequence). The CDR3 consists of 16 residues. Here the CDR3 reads CASSHWGQGDNYGYTF. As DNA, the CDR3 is TGTGCCAGCAGCCATTGGGGACAGGGGGATAACTATGGCTACACCTTC.

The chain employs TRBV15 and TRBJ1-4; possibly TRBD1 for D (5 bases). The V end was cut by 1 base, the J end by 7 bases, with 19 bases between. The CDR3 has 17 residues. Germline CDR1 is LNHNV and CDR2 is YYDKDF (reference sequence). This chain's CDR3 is CATSRGGPRTQGEKLFF. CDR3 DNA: TGTGCCACCAGCAGAGGGGGCCCACGAACCCAGGGTGAAAAACTGTTTTTT.

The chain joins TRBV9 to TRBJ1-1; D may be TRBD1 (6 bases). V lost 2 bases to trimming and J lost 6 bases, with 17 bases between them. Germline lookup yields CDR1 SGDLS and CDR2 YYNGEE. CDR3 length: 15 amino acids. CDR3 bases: TGTGCCAGCAGCGTTTCCGGGACAACCCGGGCTGAAGCTTTCTTT. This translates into CASSVSGTTRAEAFF.

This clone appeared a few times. CDR3 sequence: CASSGQYNEQFF. The DNA for the CDR3 is TGTGCCAGCAGTGGACAGTACAATGAGCAGTTCTTC. The rearrangement uses TRBV2 and TRBJ2-1, with D possibly TRBD1 on 5 matching bases. Germline assignment: CDR1 SNHLY and CDR2 FYNNEI. The CDR3 is 12 amino acids. Trimming stripped 4 bases from V and 4 bases from J, with 5 bases between.

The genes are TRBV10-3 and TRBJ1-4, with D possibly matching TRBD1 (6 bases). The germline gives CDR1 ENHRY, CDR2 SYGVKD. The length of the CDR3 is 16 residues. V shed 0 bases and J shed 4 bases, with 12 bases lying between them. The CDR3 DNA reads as TGTGCCATCAGTGAGTCGTGGACAGACGATAATGAAAAACTGTTTTTT. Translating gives CAISESWTDDNEKLFF.

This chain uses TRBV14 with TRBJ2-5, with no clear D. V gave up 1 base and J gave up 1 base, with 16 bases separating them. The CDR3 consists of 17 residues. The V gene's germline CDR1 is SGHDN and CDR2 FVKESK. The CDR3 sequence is CASSQVEIGGLQETQYF. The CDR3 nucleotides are TGTGCCAGCAGCCAAGTAGAAATAGGCGGCCTCCAAGAGACCCAGTACTTC.

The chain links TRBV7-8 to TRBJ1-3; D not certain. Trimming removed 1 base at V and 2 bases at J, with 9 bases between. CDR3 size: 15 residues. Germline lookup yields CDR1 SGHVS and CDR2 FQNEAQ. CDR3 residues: CASSLGLRAGNTIYF. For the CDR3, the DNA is TGTGCCAGCAGCTTAGGACTAAGGGCTGGAAACACCATATATTTT.

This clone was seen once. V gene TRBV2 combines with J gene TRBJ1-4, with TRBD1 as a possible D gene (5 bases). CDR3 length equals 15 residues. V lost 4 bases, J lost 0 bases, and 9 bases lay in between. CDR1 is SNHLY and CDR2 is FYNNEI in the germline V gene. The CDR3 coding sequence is TGTGCCAGCAGTGCAGACAGTGCAACTAATGAAAAACTGTTTTTT. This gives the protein CASSADSATNEKLFF.

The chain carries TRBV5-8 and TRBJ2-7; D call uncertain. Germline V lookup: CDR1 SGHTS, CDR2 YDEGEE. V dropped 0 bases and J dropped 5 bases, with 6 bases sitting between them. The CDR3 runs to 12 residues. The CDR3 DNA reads TGTGCCAGCAGCTTGGCTATTCACGAGCAGTACGTC. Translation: CASSLAIHEQYV.

CDR3 DNA: TGTGCCAGTAAAGCGGGAGCCTACAATGAGCAGTTCTTC. Amino acid sequence: CASKAGAYNEQFF. The chain uses TRBV19 and TRBJ2-1; 8 bases map to TRBD2. Germline assignment: CDR1 LNHDA and CDR2 SQIVND (reference sequence). The V segment lost 7 bases and the J segment 2 bases; nucleotides outside the gene matches: 1. The CDR3 consists of 13 residues.

Here the CDR3 reads CASRSTGQPQHF. The CDR3 nucleotides read TGTGCCAGCAGGTCTACGGGTCAGCCCCAGCATTTT. This sequence joins TRBV10-3 and TRBJ1-5, with no clear D. Germline V gene data show CDR1 as ENHRY and CDR2 as SYGVKD. V lost 10 bases and J lost 6, with 13 bases in between. This CDR3 comprises 12 residues.

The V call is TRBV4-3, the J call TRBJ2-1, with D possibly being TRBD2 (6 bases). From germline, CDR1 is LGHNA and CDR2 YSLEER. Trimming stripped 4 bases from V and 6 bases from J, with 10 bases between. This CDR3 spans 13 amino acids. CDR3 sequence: CASSRTTANEQFF. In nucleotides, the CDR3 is TGCGCCAGCAGCCGGACTACTGCCAATGAGCAGTTCTTC.

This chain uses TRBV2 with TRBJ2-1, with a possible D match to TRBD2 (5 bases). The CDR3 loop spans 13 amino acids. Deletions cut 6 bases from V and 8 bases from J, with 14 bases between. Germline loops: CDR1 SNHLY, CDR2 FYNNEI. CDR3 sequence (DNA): TGTGCCAGCAGCCCCAGGACTTCTTATGAGCAGTTCTTC. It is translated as CASSPRTSYEQFF. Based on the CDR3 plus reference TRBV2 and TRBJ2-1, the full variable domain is EPEVTQTPSHQVTQMGQEVILRCVPISNHLYFYWYRQILGQKVEFLVSFYNNEISEKSEIFDDQFSVERPDGSNFTLKIRSTKLEDSAMYFCASSPRTSYEQFFGPGTRLTVL.

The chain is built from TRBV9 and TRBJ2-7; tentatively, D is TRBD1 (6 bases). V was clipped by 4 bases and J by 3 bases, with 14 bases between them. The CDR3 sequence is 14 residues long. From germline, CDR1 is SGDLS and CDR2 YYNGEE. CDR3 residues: CASSLQGDSYEQYF. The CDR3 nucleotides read TGTGCCAGCAGCTTACAGGGTGATAGCTACGAGCAGTACTTC.

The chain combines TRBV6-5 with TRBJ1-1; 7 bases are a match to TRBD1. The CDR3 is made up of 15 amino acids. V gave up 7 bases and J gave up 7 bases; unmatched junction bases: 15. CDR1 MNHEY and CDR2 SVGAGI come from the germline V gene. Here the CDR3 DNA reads TGTGCCAGCACCCAAGATGGAGGGGGCCGTAATGAAGCTTTCTTT. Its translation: CASTQDGGGRNEAFF.

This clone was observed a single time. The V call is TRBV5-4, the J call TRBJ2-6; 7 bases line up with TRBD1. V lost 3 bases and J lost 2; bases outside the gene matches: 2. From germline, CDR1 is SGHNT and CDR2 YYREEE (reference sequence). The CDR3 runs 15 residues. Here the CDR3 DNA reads TGTGCCAGCAGCTCTCAGGGGGCTGGGGCCAACGTCCTGACTTTC. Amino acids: CASSSQGAGANVLTF.

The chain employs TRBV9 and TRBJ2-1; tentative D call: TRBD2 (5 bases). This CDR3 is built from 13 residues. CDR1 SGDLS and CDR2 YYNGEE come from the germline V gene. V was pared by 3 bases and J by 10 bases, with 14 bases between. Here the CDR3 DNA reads TGTGCCAGCAGCGGCAGGAACAGCGGAGAGCAGTTCTTC. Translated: CASSGRNSGEQFF.

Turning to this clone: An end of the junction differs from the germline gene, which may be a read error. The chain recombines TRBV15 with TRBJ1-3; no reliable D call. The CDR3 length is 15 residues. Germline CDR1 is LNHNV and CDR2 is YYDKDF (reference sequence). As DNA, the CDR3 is TGTGCCACCAGCGGAGACTCCAGCTCTGGAAACACCATATATTTT. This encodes CATSGDSSSGNTIYF. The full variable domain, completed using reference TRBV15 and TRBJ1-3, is DAMVIQNPRYQVTQFGKPVTLSCSQTLNHNVMYWYQQKSSQAPKLLFHYYDKDFNNEADTPDNFQSRRPNTSFCFLDIRSPGLGDTAMYLCATSGDSSSGNTIYFGEGSWLTVV.

This CDR3 is CASSTRGAQYF. The CDR3 DNA is TGTGCCAGCAGTACCCGAGGAGCCCAGTACTTC. The V call is TRBV12-3 or TRBV12-4, the J call TRBJ2-5; no clear D gene. This CDR3 contains 11 residues. V was cut by 5 bases and J by 9 bases, with 10 bases left in between.

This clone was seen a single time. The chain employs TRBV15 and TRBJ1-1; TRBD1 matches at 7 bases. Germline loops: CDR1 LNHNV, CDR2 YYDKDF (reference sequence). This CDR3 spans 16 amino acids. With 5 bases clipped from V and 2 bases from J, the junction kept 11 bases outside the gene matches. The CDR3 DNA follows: TGTGCCACCAGCGGAACCCCGGGACAGCATAACACTGAAGCTTTCTTT. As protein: CATSGTPGQHNTEAFF.

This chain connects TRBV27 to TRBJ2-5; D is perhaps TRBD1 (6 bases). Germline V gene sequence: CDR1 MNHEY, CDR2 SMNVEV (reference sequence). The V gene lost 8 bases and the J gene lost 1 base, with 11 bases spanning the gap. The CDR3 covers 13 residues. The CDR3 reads CASGRTVQETQYF. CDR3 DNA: TGTGCCAGCGGTAGGACAGTCCAAGAGACCCAGTACTTC.

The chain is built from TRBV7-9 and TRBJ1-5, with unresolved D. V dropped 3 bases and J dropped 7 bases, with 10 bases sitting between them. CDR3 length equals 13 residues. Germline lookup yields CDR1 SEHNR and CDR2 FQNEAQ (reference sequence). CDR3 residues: CASSFGHLQPQHF. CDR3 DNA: TGTGCCAGCAGCTTTGGTCACTTGCAGCCCCAGCATTTT.

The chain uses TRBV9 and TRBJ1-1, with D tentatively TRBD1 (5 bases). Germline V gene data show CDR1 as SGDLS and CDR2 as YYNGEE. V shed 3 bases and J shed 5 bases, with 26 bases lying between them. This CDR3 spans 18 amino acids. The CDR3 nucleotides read TGTGCCAGCAGCGCCGGTACAGCTCCCAGGGCCCCGAGGACTGAAGCTTTCTTT. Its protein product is CASSAGTAPRAPRTEAFF.

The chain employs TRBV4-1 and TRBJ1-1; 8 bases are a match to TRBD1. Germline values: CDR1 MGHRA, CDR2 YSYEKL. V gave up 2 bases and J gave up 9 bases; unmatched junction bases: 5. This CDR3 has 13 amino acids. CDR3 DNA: TGCGCCAGCAGCCAAACGACAGGGGACCAAGCTTTCTTT. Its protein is CASSQTTGDQAFF.